What follows are 31 T cell receptor beta chains derived from one specimen sequenced in a study of blood T cell repertoires in COVID-19. Assay used: immunoSEQ multiplex PCR; TCRdb lists only in-frame clones, some missing. Of 50,000 to 75,000 clones detected, approximately 80% appear once; the ten largest clones hold 25% to 35%. What was sequenced was peripheral blood. These receptors came from a woman of 80 years or more with active or convalescent COVID-19.

The chain combines TRBV9 with TRBJ1-3; no reliable D call. V lost 3 bases to trimming and J lost 0 bases, with 13 bases between them. The CDR3 length is 16 residues. Germline-derived CDR1 and CDR2 are SGDLS and YYNGEE. CDR3 coding DNA: TGTGCCAGCAGCGACCGGGTCAGCTACTCTGGAAACACCATATATTTT. It translates to CASSDRVSYSGNTIYF.

The rearrangement links TRBV5-4 to TRBJ2-1; 8 bases are shared with TRBD1. The CDR3 totals 13 residues. The germline CDR1 and CDR2 sequences are SGHNT and YYREEE (reference sequence). J lost 7 bases, V lost 3 bases, and 3 bases had no gene match. CDR3 DNA sequence: TGTGCCAGCAGCTCAGGGGGCACGAATGAGCAGTTCTTC. It encodes CASSSGGTNEQFF.

The CDR3 protein is CASQRTGGLTDTQYF. Here the CDR3 DNA reads TGTGCCAGCCAGCGGACAGGGGGATTAACAGATACGCAGTATTTT. The gene calls are TRBV7-9 and TRBJ2-3, with 10 bases matching TRBD1. V dropped 8 bases and J dropped 3; count of bases not matched to a gene: 8. In germline, CDR1 is SEHNR, CDR2 FQNEAQ (reference sequence). The CDR3 extends over 15 amino acids. Full variable domain (remainder filled in from reference TRBV7-9 and TRBJ2-3): DTGVSQNPRHKITKRGQNVTFRCDPISEHNRLYWYRQTLGQGPEFLTYFQNEAQLEKSRLLSDRFSAERPKGSFSTLEIQRTEQGDSAMYLCASQRTGGLTDTQYFGPGTRLTVL.

The chain combines TRBV5-3 with TRBJ2-7; possibly TRBD1 for D (6 bases). TRBV5-3 is labeled an ORF, and its function is uncertain. V gave up 6 bases and J gave up 3 bases, with 13 bases separating them. The CDR3 sequence is 13 residues long. The CDR3 bases are TGTGCCAGAACGCGACAGGATTGCTACGAGCAGTACTTC. Amino acid sequence: CARTRQDCYEQYF.

This clone was detected only a few times. V usage is TRBV11-1 and J usage is TRBJ2-2, with TRBD2 matching 7 bases. V shed 1 base, J shed 7 bases, and the junction held 9 bases outside the gene matches. This CDR3 contains 16 residues. Per germline, CDR1 SGHAT and CDR2 FQDESV (reference sequence). CDR3 bases: TGTGCCAGCAGCTTAGACGGGACTACCCGCTTCGGGGAGCTGTTTTTT. Residues: CASSLDGTTRFGELFF.

V gene TRBV4-1 combines with J gene TRBJ2-3; 10 bases are a match to TRBD1. The CDR3 totals 15 residues. Germline values: CDR1 MGHRA, CDR2 YSYEKL. Trimming took 4 bases from V and 4 from J; bases not matched to a gene: 5. The CDR3 reads CASSPRDRGPDTQYF. The CDR3 nucleotides are TGCGCCAGCAGCCCCCGGGACAGGGGACCAGATACGCAGTATTTT.

The rearrangement joins TRBV5-4 to TRBJ2-7; a weak D match, TRBD1 (6 bases). The CDR3 sequence is 15 residues long. The V gene's germline CDR1 is SGHNT and CDR2 YYREEE (reference sequence). The ends were cut back, 0 bases at V and 0 bases at J, with 10 bases in the middle. CDR3 loop: CASSLGGLSSYEQYF. CDR3 bases: TGTGCCAGCAGCTTGGGGGGGCTCAGCTCCTACGAGCAGTACTTC. Based on the CDR3 plus reference TRBV5-4 and TRBJ2-7, the full variable domain is ETGVTQSPTHLIKTRGQQVTLRCSSQSGHNTVSWYQQALGQGPQFIFQYYREEENGRGNFPPRFSGLQFPNYSSELNVNALELDDSALYLCASSLGGLSSYEQYFGPGTRLTVT.

The chain links TRBV19 to TRBJ1-2; 7 bases match TRBD1. With V trimmed by 5 bases and J by 7 bases, 7 bases remained unmatched. The CDR3 length is 13 residues. The germline CDR1 and CDR2 sequences are LNHDA and SQIVND (reference sequence). CDR3 loop: CASSPRGDSGYTF. DNA of the CDR3: TGTGCCAGTAGTCCCAGGGGGGATTCTGGCTACACCTTC. Full variable domain (outside the CDR3, taken from reference TRBV19 and TRBJ1-2): DGGITQSPKYLFRKEGQNVTLSCEQNLNHDAMYWYRQDPGQGLRLIYYSQIVNDFQKGDIAEGYSVSREKKESFPLTVTSAQKNPTAFYLCASSPRGDSGYTFGSGTRLTVV.

CDR3 in amino acids: CASSGDQGATNEKLFF. The CDR3 DNA reads as TGCGCCAGCAGCGGCGACCAGGGGGCAACTAATGAAAAACTGTTTTTT. J is TRBJ1-4 and V is TRBV5-1; 7 positions match TRBD1. The J segment lost 0 bases and the V segment lost 4 bases, leaving 6 bases of the junction unmatched. The CDR3 contains 16 residues. Germline CDR1 is SGHRS and CDR2 is YFSETQ. Full variable domain (outside the CDR3, taken from reference TRBV5-1 and TRBJ1-4): KAGVTQTPRYLIKTRGQQVTLSCSPISGHRSVSWYQQTPGQGLQFLFEYFSETQRNKGNFPGRFSGRQFSNSRSEMNVSTLELGDSALYLCASSGDQGATNEKLFFGSGTQLSVL.

The chain recombines TRBV5-4 with TRBJ2-7; no reliable D call. CDR3 length: 14 residues. The ends were cut back, 0 bases at V and 2 bases at J, with 9 bases in the middle. Germline CDR1 and CDR2: SGHNT and YYREEE (reference sequence). Here the CDR3 reads CASSLDTSTYEQYF. The CDR3 DNA is TGTGCCAGCAGCTTGGACACCAGTACCTACGAGCAGTACTTC.

The chain uses TRBV2 and TRBJ2-1, with 7 bases identical to TRBD1. Germline trimming cut 9 bases from V and 4 bases from J; bases unmatched to any gene: 6. The germline gives CDR1 SNHLY, CDR2 FYNNEI. The CDR3 loop spans 13 amino acids. In nucleotides, the CDR3 is TGTGCCAGTCTCGGGACAGATTACAATGAGCAGTTCTTC. It translates to CASLGTDYNEQFF.

V usage is TRBV25-1 and J usage is TRBJ1-6, with D perhaps TRBD1 (6 bases). V dropped 9 bases and J dropped 5 bases, with 20 bases sitting between them. Germline values: CDR1 MGHDK, CDR2 SYGVNS. This CDR3 is built from 16 residues. The chain's CDR3 is CASNDLGGDNNSPLHF. The CDR3 DNA sequence: TGTGCCAGTAACGACCTAGGGGGAGACAATAATTCACCCCTCCACTTT.

As concerns this clone: The sample carries other DNA sequences with the same CDR3. This chain uses TRBV7-3 with TRBJ2-2; unclear D gene. Trimming pared 2 bases from V and 0 bases from J, leaving 7 bases between. The CDR3 is 15 amino acids. Per germline, CDR1 SGHTA and CDR2 FQGTGA. The CDR3 DNA reads TGTGCCAGCAGCTTATTTGGCTCGAACACCGGGGAGCTGTTTTTT. It is translated as CASSLFGSNTGELFF. The full variable domain, in which reference TRBV7-3 and TRBJ2-2 provide the parts outside the CDR3, is GAGVSQTPSNKVTEKGKYVELRCDPISGHTALYWYRQSLGQGPEFLIYFQGTGAADDSGLPNDRFFAVRPEGSVSTLKIQRTERGDSAVYLCASSLFGSNTGELFFGEGSRLTVL.

DNA for the CDR3: TGTGCCAGTAGTATAGTGGGGGGGGCTGAAGCTTTCTTT. It codes for CASSIVGGAEAFF. The chain recombines TRBV19 with TRBJ1-1; weak D call: TRBD1 (5 bases). The ends were cut back, 1 base at V and 6 bases at J, with 9 bases in the middle. This CDR3 has 13 residues. Germline V gives CDR1 LNHDA, CDR2 SQIVND (reference sequence).

The rearrangement uses TRBV18 and TRBJ1-1; unclear D gene. The CDR3 is 14 residues long. V was shortened by 3 bases and J by 1 base, with 9 bases between the two germline ends. The V gene's germline CDR1 is KGHSH and CDR2 LQKENI. The CDR3 DNA reads as TGTGCCAGCTCACCGTGGCGGAGGAACACTGAAGCTTTCTTT. This sequence encodes CASSPWRRNTEAFF.

J is TRBJ1-1 and V is TRBV19; a weak D match, TRBD1 (5 bases). The CDR3 is 12 amino acids. The germline V gene has CDR1 LNHDA and CDR2 SQIVND (reference sequence). V shed 5 bases and J shed 5 bases, with 9 bases lying between them. CDR3 bases: TGTGCCAGTAGTCCAGGGTTTACTGAAGCTTTCTTT. Protein: CASSPGFTEAFF.

This sequence joins TRBV7-9 and TRBJ1-2, with no clear D. V was clipped by 6 bases and J by 0 bases, with 8 bases between them. This CDR3 region has 13 residues. Germline V lookup: CDR1 SEHNR, CDR2 FQNEAQ (reference sequence). CDR3 coding DNA: TGTGCCAGCAGACCGGGTTCTAACTATGGCTACACCTTC. This sequence encodes CASRPGSNYGYTF.

The rearrangement uses TRBV5-1 and TRBJ2-2; D may be TRBD2 (7 bases). Deletions cut 4 bases from V and 3 bases from J, with 13 bases between. The CDR3 sequence is 15 residues long. Germline CDR1 SGHRS, CDR2 YFSETQ. The CDR3 nucleotides are TGCGCCAGCAGCGCGGGGGCCCAGGACACCGGGGAGCTGTTTTTT. Amino acids: CASSAGAQDTGELFF. The full variable domain, its missing parts supplied by reference TRBV5-1 and TRBJ2-2, is KAGVTQTPRYLIKTRGQQVTLSCSPISGHRSVSWYQQTPGQGLQFLFEYFSETQRNKGNFPGRFSGRQFSNSRSEMNVSTLELGDSALYLCASSAGAQDTGELFFGEGSRLTVL.

The chain couples TRBV12-3 or TRBV12-4 to TRBJ1-2; D perhaps matches TRBD1 (6 bases). The CDR3 spans 12 residues. The germline V and J ends were trimmed by 4 bases and 7 bases, with 10 bases remaining between them. The CDR3 region is CASSSGAGGYTF. As DNA, the CDR3 is TGTGCCAGCAGTTCAGGGGCTGGTGGCTACACCTTC.

V usage is TRBV5-6 and J usage is TRBJ2-1; TRBD2 matches at 10 bases. Germline V gene sequence: CDR1 SGHDT, CDR2 YYEEEE. V was pared by 3 bases and J by 0 bases, with 3 bases of the junction left unmatched. The CDR3 runs 16 residues. The CDR3 here is CASSYLAGDSYNEQFF. The CDR3 bases are TGTGCCAGCAGCTACCTAGCGGGGGACTCCTACAATGAGCAGTTCTTC.

This clone was counted a single time. The rearrangement joins TRBV2 to TRBJ2-7; TRBD2 agrees at 12 bases. Looked up from germline, CDR1 is SNHLY and CDR2 is FYNNEI. The length of the CDR3 is 14 residues. With 7 bases clipped from V and 2 bases from J, the junction kept 3 bases outside the gene matches. The CDR3 DNA reads as TGTGCCAGCACCACTAGCGGGGGGCCCTACGAGCAGTACTTC. Residues: CASTTSGGPYEQYF.

The rearrangement joins TRBV7-8 to TRBJ1-5; possibly TRBD1 for D (6 bases). The CDR3 covers 14 residues. Trimming cost V 2 bases and J 1 base, with 6 bases left between them. The germline V gene encodes CDR1 SGHVS and CDR2 FQNEAQ. The CDR3 nucleotides are TGTGCCAGCAGCTTAACAGGGAGCAATCAGCCCCAGCATTTT. It encodes CASSLTGSNQPQHF.

V is TRBV5-1 and J is TRBJ1-2; 11 positions match TRBD1. From germline, CDR1 is SGHRS and CDR2 YFSETQ. The V segment lost 2 bases and the J segment 9 bases; nucleotides outside the gene matches: 9. The CDR3 contains 15 residues. The CDR3 bases are TGCGCCAGCAGCTTCGGCCCGGGACAGGGGGTAAGCTACACCTTC. The encoded protein is CASSFGPGQGVSYTF. Full variable domain (missing parts from reference TRBV5-1 and TRBJ1-2): KAGVTQTPRYLIKTRGQQVTLSCSPISGHRSVSWYQQTPGQGLQFLFEYFSETQRNKGNFPGRFSGRQFSNSRSEMNVSTLELGDSALYLCASSFGPGQGVSYTFGSGTRLTVV.

The gene calls are TRBV15 and TRBJ1-5; D uncertain. The CDR3 is made up of 14 amino acids. Germline CDR1 reads LNHNV; CDR2 reads YYDKDF (reference sequence). V was cut by 1 base and J by 6 bases, with 10 bases left in between. The CDR3, as DNA: TGTGCCACCAGCAGAGGAGGGAATTTTCAGCCCCAGCATTTT. Translated: CATSRGGNFQPQHF. The variable domain in full, with the rest retrieved from reference TRBV15 and TRBJ1-5, is DAMVIQNPRYQVTQFGKPVTLSCSQTLNHNVMYWYQQKSSQAPKLLFHYYDKDFNNEADTPDNFQSRRPNTSFCFLDIRSPGLGDTAMYLCATSRGGNFQPQHFGDGTRLSIL.

The chain uses TRBV5-1 and TRBJ1-2; TRBD1 matches at 8 bases. CDR3 size: 13 residues. V trimming: 3 bases; J trimming: 6 bases; junction bases outside the gene matches: 4. The germline V gene has CDR1 SGHRS and CDR2 YFSETQ. CDR3 nucleotides: TGCGCCAGCAGCTCGACAGGGGCGGATGGCTACACCTTC. Its protein product is CASSSTGADGYTF.

This clone has only one observation. This chain connects TRBV6-6 to TRBJ2-7; 7 bases align to TRBD2. The CDR3 is 14 amino acids. Germline values: CDR1 MNHNY, CDR2 SVGAGI (reference sequence). J lost 4 bases, V lost 7 bases, and 10 bases had no gene match. The CDR3 DNA follows: TGTGCCAGCACCCCTCGGGGAGGGCGGTACGAGCAGTACTTC. It codes for CASTPRGGRYEQYF.

The V and J genes are TRBV6-5 and TRBJ1-3; TRBD1 matches 8 bases. The CDR3 totals 15 residues. Looked up from germline, CDR1 is MNHEY and CDR2 is SVGAGI. The V segment lost 5 bases and the J segment 1 base; nucleotides outside the gene matches: 4. The CDR3 here is CASSTYRGSGNTIYF. The CDR3 DNA reads TGTGCCAGCAGTACCTACAGGGGGTCTGGAAACACCATATATTTT.

The chain employs TRBV7-2 and TRBJ2-7; TRBD2 agrees at 15 bases. CDR3 length: 19 amino acids. Germline V gives CDR1 SGHTA, CDR2 FQGNSA. The ends lost 2 bases at V and 3 bases at J; junction bases unmatched: 11. CDR3 bases: TGTGCCAGCAGCTTAAACCTAAGGACTAGCGGGGGGGCCTTCTACGAGCAGTACTTC. Residues: CASSLNLRTSGGAFYEQYF.

The V gene is TRBV7-8, the J gene TRBJ2-1; TRBD2 agrees at 8 bases. The junction had 9 bases not matched to a gene; V was cut back by 5 bases and J by 0 bases. Germline V gene lookup returns CDR1 SGHVS and CDR2 FQNEAQ. This CDR3 is built from 17 residues. The CDR3 protein is CASSARLAPSSYNEQFF. For the CDR3, the DNA is TGTGCCAGCAGCGCTCGACTAGCGCCAAGCTCCTACAATGAGCAGTTCTTC.

The rearrangement links TRBV2 to TRBJ1-6; D is uncertain. The CDR3 is 14 residues long. The germline V and J ends were trimmed by 6 bases and 6 bases, with 12 bases remaining between them. Looked up from germline, CDR1 is SNHLY and CDR2 is FYNNEI. For the CDR3, the DNA is TGTGCCAGCAGGCCCATGGGCACTAATTCACCCCTCCACTTT. Encoded protein: CASRPMGTNSPLHF.

This clone was recorded once. This chain connects TRBV11-3 to TRBJ1-4; D might be TRBD1 (6 bases). The CDR3 extends over 17 amino acids. The V end was cut by 1 base, the J end by 0 bases, with 12 bases between. Germline V lookup: CDR1 SGHNT, CDR2 YENEEA. Here the CDR3 reads CASSLAQGPATNEKLFF. The CDR3 DNA is TGTGCCAGCAGCTTAGCCCAGGGGCCTGCAACTAATGAAAAACTGTTTTTT.